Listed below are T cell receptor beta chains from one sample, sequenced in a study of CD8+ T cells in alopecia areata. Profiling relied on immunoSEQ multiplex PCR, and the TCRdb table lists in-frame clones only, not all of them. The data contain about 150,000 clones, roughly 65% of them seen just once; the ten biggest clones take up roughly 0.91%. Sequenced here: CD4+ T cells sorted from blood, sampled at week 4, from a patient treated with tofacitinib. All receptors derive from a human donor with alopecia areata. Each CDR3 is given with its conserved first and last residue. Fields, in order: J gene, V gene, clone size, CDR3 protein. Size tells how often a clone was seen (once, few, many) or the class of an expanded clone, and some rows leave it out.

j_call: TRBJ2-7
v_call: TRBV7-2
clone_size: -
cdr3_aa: CASSTGTAAPYF

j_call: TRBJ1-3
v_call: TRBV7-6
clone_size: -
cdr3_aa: CASSLAAVSGNTIYF

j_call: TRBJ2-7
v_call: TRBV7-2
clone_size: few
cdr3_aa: CASSPGTSGGTRYF

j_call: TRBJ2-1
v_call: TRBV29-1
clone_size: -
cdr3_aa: CSAVGVPGTVSYNEQFF

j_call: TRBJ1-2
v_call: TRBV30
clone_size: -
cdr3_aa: CAWSVYPGARGGYTF

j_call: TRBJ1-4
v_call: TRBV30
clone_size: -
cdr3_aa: CAWSSGFGEKLFF

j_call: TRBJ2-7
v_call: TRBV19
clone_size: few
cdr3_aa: CASSTSSRYEQYF

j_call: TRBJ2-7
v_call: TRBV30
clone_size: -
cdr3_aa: CAWSIGPGGAYEQYF

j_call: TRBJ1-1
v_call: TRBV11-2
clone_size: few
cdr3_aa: CASSRTQNTEAFF

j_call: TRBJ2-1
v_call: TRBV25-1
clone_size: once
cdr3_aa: CASSEWSGGADEQFF

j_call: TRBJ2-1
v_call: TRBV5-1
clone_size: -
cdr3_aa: CASSFPGRYNEQFF

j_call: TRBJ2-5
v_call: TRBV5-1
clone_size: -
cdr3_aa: CASSLDRGGETQYF

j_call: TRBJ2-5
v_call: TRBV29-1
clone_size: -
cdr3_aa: CSGAGGLETQYF

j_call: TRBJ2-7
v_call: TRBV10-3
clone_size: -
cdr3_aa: CAISETPSYEQYF

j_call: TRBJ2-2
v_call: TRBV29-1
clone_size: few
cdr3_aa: CSGGPDPSQTGELFF

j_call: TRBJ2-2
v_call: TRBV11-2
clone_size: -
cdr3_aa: CASSTRGLGTGELFF

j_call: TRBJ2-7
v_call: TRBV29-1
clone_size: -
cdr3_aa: CSVETGSAAEQYF

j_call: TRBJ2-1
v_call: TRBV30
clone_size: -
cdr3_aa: CAWSAEDEQFF

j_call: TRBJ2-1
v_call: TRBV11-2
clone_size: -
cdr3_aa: CASSFASGGPTNYNEQFF

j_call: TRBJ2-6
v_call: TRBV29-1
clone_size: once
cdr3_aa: CSVFTGVTGANVLTF

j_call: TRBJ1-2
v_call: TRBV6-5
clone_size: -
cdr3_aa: CASSYSRDRGLDGYTF

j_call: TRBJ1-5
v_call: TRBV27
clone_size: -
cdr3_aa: CASSQTGRNNQPQHF

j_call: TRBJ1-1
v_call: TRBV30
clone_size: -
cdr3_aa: CAWSPRSHPTEAFF

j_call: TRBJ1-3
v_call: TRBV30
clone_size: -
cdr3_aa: CAWSGTGSGNTIYF

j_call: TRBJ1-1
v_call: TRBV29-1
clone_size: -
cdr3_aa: CSVVVSVGTEAFF

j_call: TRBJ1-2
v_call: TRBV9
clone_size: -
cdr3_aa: CASSEPQGARGYTF

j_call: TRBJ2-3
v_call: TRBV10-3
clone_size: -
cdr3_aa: CAISAGGSTDTQYF

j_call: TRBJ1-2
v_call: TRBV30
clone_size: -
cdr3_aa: CAWDQTGRRYGYTF

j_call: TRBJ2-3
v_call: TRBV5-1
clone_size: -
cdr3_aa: CASSLEGYQADTQYF

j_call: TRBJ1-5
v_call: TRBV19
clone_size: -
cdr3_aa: CASSIWREQPQHF

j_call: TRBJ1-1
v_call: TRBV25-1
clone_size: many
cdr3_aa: CASQGRRETEAFF

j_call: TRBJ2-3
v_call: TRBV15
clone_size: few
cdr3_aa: CATSRDPAGSGDTQYF

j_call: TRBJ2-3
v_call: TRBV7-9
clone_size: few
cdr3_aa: CASSHRGQADTQYF

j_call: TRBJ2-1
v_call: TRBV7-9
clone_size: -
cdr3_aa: CASSLEAFDEQFF

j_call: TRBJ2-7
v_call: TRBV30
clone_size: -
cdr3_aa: CAWSVLHEQYF

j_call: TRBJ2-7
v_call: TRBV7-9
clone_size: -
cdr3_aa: CASSLVQAASYEQYF

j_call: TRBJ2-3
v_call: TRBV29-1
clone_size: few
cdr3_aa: CSVPGRLLTDTQYF

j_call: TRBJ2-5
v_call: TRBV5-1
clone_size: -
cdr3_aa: CASSLSTQETQYF

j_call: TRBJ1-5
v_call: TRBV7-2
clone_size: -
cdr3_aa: CASSGRGGRSDQPQHF

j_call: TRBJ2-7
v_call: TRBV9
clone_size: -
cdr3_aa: CASSGRQGAREQYF

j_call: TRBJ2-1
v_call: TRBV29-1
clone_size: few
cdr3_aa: CSVEVGRGEQFF

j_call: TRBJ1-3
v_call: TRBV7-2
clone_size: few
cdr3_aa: CASRKTGSGNTIYF

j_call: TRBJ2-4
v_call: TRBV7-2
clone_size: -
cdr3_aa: CASSLTGERNIQYF